What follows are 30 T cell receptor beta chains derived from one specimen sequenced in a study of multiple sclerosis patients with progressive multifocal leukoencephalopathy (dated by TCRdb to between 2018 and 2021). Read against the paper, the sample's time point label means: around 13 months of natalizumab therapy. The label giving this sample's treatment or condition can be read as: on natalizumab therapy at sampling. The library was made by the immunoSEQ multiplex PCR assay. TCRdb provides this immuneACCESS table in a form limited to in-frame rearrangements. Some clones are lacking; in checked studies, under half of them reflect an unresolved V gene, and why the rest are absent is not known. Here the sample has around 27,000 clones; around 89% occur a single time. In total, the top ten clones hold roughly 1.3% of the sample. The specimen was PBMCs, collected from a patient treated with natalizumab. The receptor set was obtained from a human donor with multiple sclerosis.

This sequence joins TRBV30 and TRBJ2-1; TRBD2 matches 10 bases. Germline assignment: CDR1 GTSNPN and CDR2 SVGIG (reference sequence). The CDR3 totals 20 residues. Trimming removed 2 bases from V and 5 bases from J; junction bases left unmatched: 21. CDR3 region: CAWSKIRTYPAGGPNNEQFF. CDR3 nucleotide sequence: TGTGCCTGGAGTAAAATTAGGACATACCCAGCGGGGGGGCCGAACAATGAGCAGTTCTTC.

J is TRBJ1-2 and V is TRBV11-2; perhaps TRBD1 as D (6 bases). In germline, CDR1 is SGHAT, CDR2 FQNNGV. The CDR3 is made up of 13 amino acids. V shed 5 bases and J shed 5 bases, with 12 bases lying between them. The CDR3 protein is CASSPTGPYGYTF. As DNA, the CDR3 is TGTGCCAGCAGCCCGACAGGCCCGTATGGCTACACCTTC.

This chain links TRBV13 with TRBJ2-3; TRBD1 might be the D (6 bases). Germline lookup yields CDR1 PRHDT and CDR2 FYEKMQ (reference sequence). Between the trimmed V and J ends, which lost 5 bases and 1 base, there was a span of 10 bases. The CDR3 extends over 14 amino acids. The DNA of the CDR3 is TGTGCCAGCAGCCGGCGACAGGGCACAGATACGCAGTATTTT. Translating gives CASSRRQGTDTQYF.

V and J are TRBV7-2 and TRBJ2-7; the match to TRBD1 covers 7 bases. V shed 8 bases, J shed 5 bases, and the junction held 18 bases outside the gene matches. The CDR3 runs 16 residues. Germline loops: CDR1 SGHTA, CDR2 FQGNSA. The CDR3 DNA follows: TGTGCCAGCTCCCGCCCCCTCCTACAGGGGTCCAACGAGCAGTACTTC. This encodes CASSRPLLQGSNEQYF.

The chain joins TRBV7-8 to TRBJ2-5; 11 positions match TRBD2. Trimming removed 0 bases from V and 5 bases from J; junction bases left unmatched: 11. The CDR3 loop spans 18 amino acids. The germline CDR1 and CDR2 sequences are SGHVS and FQNEAQ. CDR3 coding DNA: TGTGCCAGCAGCTTAGCGCCCGGACTAGCGGGTTGGATTGAGACCCAGTACTTC. It translates to CASSLAPGLAGWIETQYF.

The rearrangement uses TRBV4-1 and TRBJ2-1; the match to TRBD1 covers 8 bases. CDR1 MGHRA and CDR2 YSYEKL come from the germline V gene. The CDR3 extends over 14 amino acids. The V segment lost 5 bases and the J segment 8 bases; nucleotides outside the gene matches: 8. The CDR3 is CASSYPGQVDEQFF. Here the CDR3 DNA reads TGCGCCAGCAGCTATCCGGGACAGGTGGATGAGCAGTTCTTC.

V is TRBV18 and J is TRBJ2-5; D not resolved. The germline gives CDR1 KGHSH, CDR2 LQKENI. V lost 2 bases to trimming and J lost 2 bases, with 6 bases between them. The CDR3 consists of 13 residues. As DNA, the CDR3 is TGTGCCAGCTCACCATACGGACAAGAGACCCAGTACTTC. It codes for CASSPYGQETQYF. Using reference TRBV18 and TRBJ2-5 for the parts outside the CDR3, the full variable domain is NAGVMQNPRHLVRRRGQEARLRCSPMKGHSHVYWYRQLPEEGLKFMVYLQKENIIDESGMPKERFSAEFPKEGPSILRIQQVVRGDSAAYFCASSPYGQETQYFGPGTRLLVL.

This clone was seen only once. The chain employs TRBV6-5 and TRBJ1-2; 9 nucleotides match TRBD1. This CDR3 spans 12 amino acids. Germline values: CDR1 MNHEY, CDR2 SVGAGI. CDR3 in amino acids: CRGTGRSYGYTF. DNA of the CDR3: TGTAGAGGGACAGGGCGTTCCTATGGCTACACCTTC.

This chain connects TRBV29-1 to TRBJ2-1; 10 bases map to TRBD2. The junction had 14 bases not matched to a gene; V was cut back by 7 bases and J by 8 bases. Germline V lookup: CDR1 SQVTM, CDR2 ANQGSEA. The CDR3 is 15 residues long. The chain's CDR3 is CSASLTSGAIYEQFF. DNA of the CDR3: TGCAGCGCCTCCCTAACTAGCGGGGCTATTTATGAGCAGTTCTTC.

The rearrangement joins TRBV15 to TRBJ1-4, with 9 nucleotides matching TRBD1. The germline gives CDR1 LNHNV, CDR2 YYDKDF (reference sequence). The V and J ends lost 0 bases and 8 bases, in that order; junction bases with no gene match: 10. There are 17 residues in the CDR3. CDR3 sequence reads: CATSREVPGTGPEKLFF. DNA of the CDR3: TGTGCCACCAGCAGAGAAGTCCCCGGGACAGGGCCAGAAAAACTGTTTTTT.

This chain connects TRBV11-1 to TRBJ1-1, with D possibly matching TRBD1 (6 bases). Between the trimmed V and J ends, which lost 2 bases and 3 bases, there was a span of 7 bases. CDR3 size: 13 residues. Germline CDR1 reads SGHAT; CDR2 reads FQDESV (reference sequence). In nucleotides, the CDR3 is TGTGCCAGCAGCTTAACAGGGTACACTGAAGCTTTCTTT. It specifies CASSLTGYTEAFF.

This clone was counted between two and nine times. The chain carries TRBV2 and TRBJ2-1; 11 nucleotides agree with TRBD1. The CDR3 spans 15 residues. The V gene end was trimmed by 6 bases and the J gene end by 10 bases; junction bases not matched to a gene: 11. From germline, CDR1 is SNHLY and CDR2 FYNNEI. The CDR3 nucleotides read TGTGCCAGCAGGGCCTTTGGACAGGGGGCGGGGGAGCAGTTCTTC. Protein sequence: CASRAFGQGAGEQFF.

This clone was detected only once. The chain joins TRBV27 to TRBJ1-4; 7 bases map to TRBD1. Germline V gives CDR1 MNHEY, CDR2 SMNVEV (reference sequence). With V trimmed by 7 bases and J by 6 bases, 5 bases remained unmatched. The CDR3 sequence is 13 residues long. The CDR3, as DNA: TGTGCCAGCAAGCGTCAGGGGGATGAAAAACTGTTTTTT. Its protein product is CASKRQGDEKLFF.

The CDR3 sequence is CASSLGLAQTDTQYF. As DNA, the CDR3 is TGTGCCAGCAGCCTAGGACTAGCGCAAACAGATACGCAGTATTTT. This chain joins TRBV7-5 and TRBJ2-3; TRBD2 was called by the table and not checked on the DNA. TRBV7-5 is marked as a pseudogene. There are 15 residues in the CDR3.

This clone was seen just once. The chain joins TRBV5-1 to TRBJ1-6; weak D call: TRBD1 (5 bases). Germline V CDR1 and CDR2: SGHRS, YFSETQ. The CDR3 spans 15 residues. Trimming cost V 1 base and J 7 bases, with 12 bases left between them. The CDR3 DNA follows: TGCGCCAGCAGCTTGAGGCGGGACCCAAATTCACCCCTCCACTTT. Encoded protein: CASSLRRDPNSPLHF.

The chain recombines TRBV6-5 with TRBJ1-1; no firm D call. The CDR3 has 11 amino acids. V lost 5 bases and J 3 bases, leaving 4 bases between the germline ends. The germline CDR1 and CDR2 sequences are MNHEY and SVGAGI. CDR3 DNA sequence: TGTGCCAGCAGTAGACACACTGAAGCTTTCTTT. Its translation is CASSRHTEAFF.

The CDR3 region has the DNA TGTGCCAGCAGCTTAGGGGGGGCCCTCCCTATGAACACTGAAGCTTTCTTT. It yields the protein CASSLGGALPMNTEAFF. The rearrangement uses TRBV13 and TRBJ1-1; tentative D call: TRBD1 (6 bases). The CDR3 spans 17 residues. Germline V gives CDR1 PRHDT, CDR2 FYEKMQ (reference sequence). Trimming took off 0 bases at V and 0 bases at J, with 14 bases between the two ends.

The chain combines TRBV5-1 with TRBJ1-2, with D hard to call. CDR3 length: 17 amino acids. Germline values: CDR1 SGHRS, CDR2 YFSETQ. The ends were cut back, 0 bases at V and 5 bases at J, with 20 bases in the middle. The DNA for the CDR3 is TGCGCCAGCAGCTTGGCCTCAACTCCCCCGGGTAGATATGGCTACACCTTC. This gives the protein CASSLASTPPGRYGYTF. Based on the CDR3 plus reference TRBV5-1 and TRBJ1-2, the full variable domain is KAGVTQTPRYLIKTRGQQVTLSCSPISGHRSVSWYQQTPGQGLQFLFEYFSETQRNKGNFPGRFSGRQFSNSRSEMNVSTLELGDSALYLCASSLASTPPGRYGYTFGSGTRLTVV.

The chain couples TRBV7-2 to TRBJ2-5, with D possibly matching TRBD2 (6 bases). CDR1 is SGHTA, CDR2 FQGNSA, per germline. Trimming left V 8 bases short and J 5 bases short, with 18 bases between. This CDR3 spans 14 amino acids. CDR3 sequence: CASRPPSGAETQYF. The CDR3, as DNA: TGTGCCAGCCGGCCGCCCTCGGGAGCGGAGACCCAGTACTTC.

The chain combines TRBV29-1 with TRBJ2-3, with 13 bases lining up with TRBD2. CDR3 length: 15 amino acids. CDR1 and CDR2 from the germline V gene are SQVTM and ANQGSEA. Trimming removed 5 bases from V and 4 bases from J; junction bases left unmatched: 6. The CDR3 region is CSVSRGTSGADTQYF. In DNA, the CDR3 is TGCAGCGTTTCCCGCGGGACTAGCGGGGCAGATACGCAGTATTTT.

V gene TRBV7-3 combines with J gene TRBJ1-1, with D unclear. Per the germline V gene, CDR1 is SGHTA and CDR2 is FQGTGA. V was shortened by 0 bases and J by 1 base, with 9 bases between the two germline ends. The length of the CDR3 is 15 residues. In DNA, the CDR3 is TGTGCCAGCAGCTTAACGGTCAATGGGAACACTGAAGCTTTCTTT. This codes for CASSLTVNGNTEAFF.

This clone came up a few times. This sequence joins TRBV27 and TRBJ1-1; perhaps TRBD1 as D (6 bases). V lost 6 bases and J 7 bases, leaving 15 bases between the germline ends. Per the germline V gene, CDR1 is MNHEY and CDR2 is SMNVEV (reference sequence). The CDR3 extends over 13 amino acids. CDR3 nucleotides: TGTGCCAGCAGACAGGGACAATGGAATGAAGCTTTCTTT. It translates to CASRQGQWNEAFF.

J is TRBJ2-7 and V is TRBV6-1, with D perhaps TRBD1 or TRBD2 (6 bases each). The V gene's germline CDR1 is MNHNS and CDR2 SASEGT. The CDR3 length is 12 residues. Between the trimmed V and J ends, which lost 4 bases and 11 bases, there was a span of 15 bases. This CDR3 reads CASSVGGRGEYF. As DNA, the CDR3 is TGTGCCAGCAGTGTTGGGGGGCGAGGGGAGTACTTC.

The chain recombines TRBV27 with TRBJ2-1; 11 bases align to TRBD2. With V trimmed by 4 bases and J by 1 base, 12 bases remained unmatched. The length of the CDR3 is 19 residues. The germline CDR1 and CDR2 sequences are MNHEY and SMNVEV (reference sequence). For the CDR3, the DNA is TGTGCCAGCAGTTCACCGACTAGCGGGGTTATGGGGTCCTACAATGAGCAGTTCTTC. Translation: CASSSPTSGVMGSYNEQFF.

The V gene is TRBV4-3, the J gene TRBJ2-1; 9 bases are a match to TRBD2. The CDR3 spans 15 residues. Germline assignment: CDR1 LGHNA and CDR2 YSLEER. V gave up 0 bases and J gave up 8 bases; unmatched junction bases: 5. CDR3 coding DNA: TGCGCCAGCAGCCAAGAGGGACTAGCTTCGGATGAGCAGTTCTTC. Its translation: CASSQEGLASDEQFF.

The V gene is TRBV11-2, the J gene TRBJ1-1; D unresolved. The germline CDR1 and CDR2 sequences are SGHAT and FQNNGV. The length of the CDR3 is 12 residues. With 6 bases removed from V and 5 bases from J, the gap between germline ends came to 10 bases. Written as DNA, the CDR3 is TGTGCCAGCAGAAGCCGGCTAACTGAAGCTTTCTTT. Residues: CASRSRLTEAFF.

The chain combines TRBV5-4 with TRBJ1-1, with 8 bases matching TRBD1. V shed 2 bases and J 1 base; nucleotides not matched to a gene: 1. This CDR3 comprises 14 residues. Germline V lookup: CDR1 SGHNT, CDR2 YYREEE (reference sequence). CDR3 region: CASSLQGGNTEAFF. DNA of the CDR3: TGTGCCAGCAGCTTACAGGGGGGGAACACTGAAGCTTTCTTT.

The chain uses TRBV4-1 and TRBJ1-2; weak D call: TRBD1 (5 bases). Germline assignment: CDR1 MGHRA and CDR2 YSYEKL. Trimming stripped 3 bases from V and 0 bases from J, with 11 bases between. This CDR3 is 15 amino acids long. CDR3 amino acids: CASSQETATNYGYTF. The CDR3 coding sequence is TGCGCCAGCAGCCAGGAGACAGCCACTAACTATGGCTACACCTTC.

The V and J genes are TRBV15 and TRBJ1-6; TRBD1 is a possible D gene (6 bases). V was pared by 4 bases and J by 9 bases, with 16 bases between. Per germline, CDR1 LNHNV and CDR2 YYDKDF (reference sequence). This CDR3 spans 15 amino acids. CDR3 protein: CATSTYRDTGSPLHF. Written as DNA, the CDR3 is TGTGCCACCAGCACATACCGGGACACCGGTTCACCCCTCCACTTT.

The gene calls are TRBV4-1 and TRBJ1-1; 7 nucleotides match TRBD1. Unmatched junction bases numbered 5, after V lost 4 bases and J lost 3 bases. CDR1 and CDR2 (germline): MGHRA, YSYEKL. This CDR3 is 14 amino acids long. For the CDR3, the DNA is TGCGCCAGCAGCCGGGGCGACAGGGACACTGAAGCTTTCTTT. It encodes CASSRGDRDTEAFF.